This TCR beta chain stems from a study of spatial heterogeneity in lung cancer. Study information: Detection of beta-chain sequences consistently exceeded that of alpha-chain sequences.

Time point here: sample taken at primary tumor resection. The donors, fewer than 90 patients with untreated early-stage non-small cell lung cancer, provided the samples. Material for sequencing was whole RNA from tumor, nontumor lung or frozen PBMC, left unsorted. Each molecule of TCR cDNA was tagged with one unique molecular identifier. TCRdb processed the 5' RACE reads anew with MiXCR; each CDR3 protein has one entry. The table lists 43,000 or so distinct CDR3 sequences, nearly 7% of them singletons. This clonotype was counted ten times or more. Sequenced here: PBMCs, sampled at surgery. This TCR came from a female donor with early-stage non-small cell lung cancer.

The CDR3 sequence is CASTSTWTGGYTF. In nucleotides, the CDR3 is TGTGCCAGCACCAGTACTTGGACGGGGGGCTACACCTTC. The genes are TRBV3-1 and TRBJ1-2; no firm D call. V was cut by 7 bases and J by 8 bases, with 17 bases left in between. The CDR3 has 13 residues. Germline CDR1 and CDR2: LGHDT and YNNKEL (reference sequence).